This T cell receptor beta chain stems from a study of vaccination and CD4 T cells after COVID-19. The overall study: A vaccine, either BNT162b2 or mRNA-1273, was given to participants in two doses. The post-COVID samples were taken a median roughly 94 days after diagnosis, anywhere from 35 to 161. Study-level points and caveats: Researchers report that 304 of 307 vaccine-specific clones in convalescent patients proved spike mono-reactive.

There are a few counts of this clonotype. What it binds is not known. CDR3 length: 15 amino acids. V lost 0 bases, J lost 1 base, and 8 bases lay in between. CDR1 and CDR2 from the germline V gene are SGHTA and FQGNSA. Specified treatment: approximately 11-day PBMC culture with coronavirus spike peptide pools or control peptides (ViraFEST assay). Cultures used around 2.2 million PBMCs per well, 7.5 to 10 IU/ml IL-2 and about 9.9 ug/ml peptides. At the Johns Hopkins FTIC core, DNA taken from cultured CD4+ T cells was sequenced by way of the Oncomine TCR Beta short-read assay. TCRdb analysed the PCR reads with MiXCR anew, one entry per CDR3 protein. Altogether 17,000 or so distinct CDR3 sequences are present, roughly 45% being singletons, with the ten largest covering approximately 7%.

The material was CD4+ T cells from blood, cultured in vitro, obtained after SARS-CoV-2 vaccination. The source is a human donor who had recovered from COVID-19. J is TRBJ2-3 and V is TRBV7-2; D is unclear. Written as DNA, the CDR3 is TGTGCCAGCAGCTTAGCTGCGACGGGCACAGATACGCAGTATTTT. This translates into CASSLAATGTDTQYF. Based on the CDR3 plus reference TRBV7-2 and TRBJ2-3, the full variable domain is GAGVSQSPSNKVTEKGKDVELRCDPISGHTALYWYRQSLGQGLEFLIYFQGNSAPDKSGLPSDRFSAERTGGSVSTLTIQRTQQEDSAVYLCASSLAATGTDTQYFGPGTRLTVL.